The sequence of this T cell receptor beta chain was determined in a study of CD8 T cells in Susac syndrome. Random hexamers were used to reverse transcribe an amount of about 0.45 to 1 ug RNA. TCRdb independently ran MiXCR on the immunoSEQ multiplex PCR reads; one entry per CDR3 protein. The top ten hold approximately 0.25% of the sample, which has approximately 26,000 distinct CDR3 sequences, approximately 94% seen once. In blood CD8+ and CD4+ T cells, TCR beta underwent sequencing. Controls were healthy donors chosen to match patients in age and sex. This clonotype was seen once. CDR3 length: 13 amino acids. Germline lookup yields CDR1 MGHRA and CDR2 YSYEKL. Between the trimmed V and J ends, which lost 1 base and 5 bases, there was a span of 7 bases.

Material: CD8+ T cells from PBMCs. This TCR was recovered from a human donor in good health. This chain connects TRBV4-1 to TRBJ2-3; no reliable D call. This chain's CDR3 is CASSQAGLDTQYF. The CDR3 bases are TGCGCCAGCAGCCAAGCTGGGTTAGATACGCAGTATTTT.